A single sample is the source of the 27 T cell receptor beta chains below, sequenced in a study of cytomegalovirus exposure and HLA in healthy donors. PCR involved 60 Vbeta and 13 Jbeta primers. TCRdb's table, derived via immunoSEQ multiplex PCR, lists solely in-frame clones and lacks some. The sample has around 180,000 clones, over 75% seen once. The sample was PBMCs. The receptors here all came from a woman aged 45-65 years in good health and CMV-seronegative.

The rearrangement uses TRBV2 and TRBJ1-2; weak D call: TRBD1 (6 bases). The CDR3 covers 13 residues. Germline V gene data show CDR1 as SNHLY and CDR2 as FYNNEI. V was shortened by 10 bases and J by 2 bases, with 14 bases between the two germline ends. CDR3 DNA: TGTGCCACGGAGACAGGTGGCAACTATGGCTACACCTTC. Translating it yields CATETGGNYGYTF.

The chain recombines TRBV30 with TRBJ1-2; 8 bases are a match to TRBD1. The germline V gene has CDR1 GTSNPN and CDR2 SVGIG (reference sequence). J was trimmed by 7 bases and V by 5 bases; bases with no gene match: 15. This CDR3 contains 15 residues. The CDR3 region is CAWGNRQGWKGGYTF. In DNA, the CDR3 is TGTGCCTGGGGGAATCGACAGGGGTGGAAGGGTGGCTACACCTTC.

This sequence joins TRBV29-1 and TRBJ2-1, with 13 bases fitting TRBD2. The length of the CDR3 is 15 residues. Germline CDR1 and CDR2: SQVTM and ANQGSEA. J was trimmed by 9 bases and V by 5 bases; bases with no gene match: 10. CDR3 nucleotides: TGCAGCGTTAAAACTAGCGGGAGGGCCTGGGGTGAGCAGTTCTTC. Protein sequence: CSVKTSGRAWGEQFF.

This chain links TRBV6-5 with TRBJ2-7, with a tentative D call TRBD1 (5 bases). The CDR3 totals 14 residues. Germline values: CDR1 MNHEY, CDR2 SVGAGI. V was cut by 2 bases and J by 2 bases, with 10 bases left in between. The CDR3 loop reads CASSYAAGTYEQYF. For the CDR3, the DNA is TGTGCCAGCAGTTACGCGGCAGGGACCTACGAGCAGTACTTC.

The table lists this clone with a few counts. This chain uses TRBV9 with TRBJ2-1; TRBD2 matches 12 bases. CDR1 and CDR2 (germline): SGDLS, YYNGEE. J gave up 3 bases and V 4 bases, and 8 bases lay outside the gene matches. The CDR3 is 17 amino acids. CDR3: CASSPTLAGGGYNEQFF. In DNA form, the CDR3 reads TGTGCCAGCAGCCCGACCCTAGCGGGGGGGGGCTACAATGAGCAGTTCTTC.

The V call is TRBV19, the J call TRBJ2-1, with D possibly TRBD2 on 5 matching bases. This CDR3 region has 14 residues. The germline V and J ends were trimmed by 3 bases and 5 bases, with 11 bases remaining between them. Germline V gives CDR1 LNHDA, CDR2 SQIVND (reference sequence). The CDR3 coding sequence is TGTGCCAGTAGTATTCGGGGAAACCACAATGAGCAGTTCTTC. The encoded protein is CASSIRGNHNEQFF. The whole variable domain, remainder taken from reference TRBV19 and TRBJ2-1, is DGGITQSPKYLFRKEGQNVTLSCEQNLNHDAMYWYRQDPGQGLRLIYYSQIVNDFQKGDIAEGYSVSREKKESFPLTVTSAQKNPTAFYLCASSIRGNHNEQFFGPGTRLTVL.

This chain uses TRBV28 with TRBJ1-1; possibly TRBD1 for D (5 bases). The CDR3 extends over 13 amino acids. CDR1 is MDHEN, CDR2 SYDVKM, per germline. With 6 bases removed from V and 7 bases from J, the gap between germline ends came to 15 bases. The CDR3 loop reads CASSPGLGREAFF. Written as DNA, the CDR3 is TGTGCCAGCAGCCCCGGTCTGGGGCGTGAAGCTTTCTTT.

V is TRBV7-2 and J is TRBJ2-7, with D uncertain. The CDR3 contains 11 residues. Trimming cost V 5 bases and J 3 bases, with 5 bases left between them. CDR1 is SGHTA and CDR2 is FQGNSA in the germline V gene. CDR3 DNA: TGTGCCAGCAGCGTATACTACGAGCAGTACTTC. Its translation is CASSVYYEQYF.

The chain is built from TRBV18 and TRBJ2-1, with 12 bases fitting TRBD2. V lost 4 bases and J lost 9; bases outside the gene matches: 4. The CDR3 contains 14 residues. Germline lookup yields CDR1 KGHSH and CDR2 LQKENI. The CDR3 here is CASSQTSGSFEQFF. The CDR3 DNA is TGTGCCAGCTCACAGACTAGCGGGAGCTTTGAGCAGTTCTTC. The whole variable domain, remainder taken from reference TRBV18 and TRBJ2-1, is NAGVMQNPRHLVRRRGQEARLRCSPMKGHSHVYWYRQLPEEGLKFMVYLQKENIIDESGMPKERFSAEFPKEGPSILRIQQVVRGDSAAYFCASSQTSGSFEQFFGPGTRLTVL.

The DNA of the CDR3 is TGTGCCAGTAGTAGGACAGGGAATTCAGGAGATACGCAGTATTTT. It is translated as CASSRTGNSGDTQYF. The chain joins TRBV19 to TRBJ2-3, with TRBD1 matching over 8 bases. The CDR3 runs to 15 residues. V was pared by 4 bases and J by 5 bases, with 8 bases of the junction left unmatched. Germline values: CDR1 LNHDA, CDR2 SQIVND (reference sequence).

There are a few counts of this clone. The CDR3 nucleotides read TGTGCCAGTAGTGGAGACCGGGACAGCAGCTCCTACGAGCAGTACTTC. This codes for CASSGDRDSSSYEQYF. The V gene is TRBV19, the J gene TRBJ2-7; 7 positions match TRBD1. The CDR3 covers 16 residues. Per the germline V gene, CDR1 is LNHDA and CDR2 is SQIVND (reference sequence). With V trimmed by 5 bases and J by 0 bases, 10 bases remained unmatched.

This clone was seen only a few times. V and J are TRBV5-1 and TRBJ2-2; TRBD1 matches at 7 bases. The V segment lost 0 bases and the J segment 5 bases; nucleotides outside the gene matches: 4. Germline V gene lookup returns CDR1 SGHRS and CDR2 YFSETQ. The CDR3 is 15 amino acids. In nucleotides, the CDR3 is TGCGCCAGCAGCTTGGGACAGGGCGGGACCGGGGAGCTGTTTTTT. This sequence encodes CASSLGQGGTGELFF.

The chain couples TRBV7-8 to TRBJ1-6; 7 positions match TRBD1. V lost 7 bases and J lost 6; bases outside the gene matches: 6. The CDR3 is 14 residues long. Germline V gene data show CDR1 as SGHVS and CDR2 as FQNEAQ. CDR3 protein: CASTGDSVNSPLHF. The DNA for the CDR3 is TGTGCCAGCACGGGGGACAGCGTTAATTCACCCCTCCACTTT.

This clone has only a few counts. V is TRBV19 and J is TRBJ2-2; possibly TRBD1 for D (6 bases). The CDR3 has 14 amino acids. Trimming stripped 1 base from V and 10 bases from J, with 13 bases between. Germline lookup yields CDR1 LNHDA and CDR2 SQIVND (reference sequence). Here the CDR3 reads CASSIVNRAAELFF. The CDR3 nucleotides are TGTGCCAGTAGTATAGTGAACAGGGCCGCGGAGCTGTTTTTT.

The chain links TRBV5-1 to TRBJ1-3, with D possibly matching TRBD1 (6 bases). V was cut by 0 bases and J by 2 bases, with 15 bases left in between. CDR1 SGHRS and CDR2 YFSETQ come from the germline V gene. The CDR3 has 17 amino acids. This chain's CDR3 is CASSLGLRQDPGNTIYF. CDR3 nucleotides: TGCGCCAGCAGCTTGGGCCTTAGACAGGACCCTGGAAACACCATATATTTT. The entire variable domain, with the rest obtained from reference TRBV5-1 and TRBJ1-3, is as follows: KAGVTQTPRYLIKTRGQQVTLSCSPISGHRSVSWYQQTPGQGLQFLFEYFSETQRNKGNFPGRFSGRQFSNSRSEMNVSTLELGDSALYLCASSLGLRQDPGNTIYFGEGSWLTVV.

J is TRBJ1-1 and V is TRBV7-3, with TRBD1 matching 12 bases. This CDR3 has 18 amino acids. Germline CDR1 is SGHTA and CDR2 is FQGTGA. V gave up 4 bases and J gave up 4 bases; unmatched junction bases: 13. The CDR3: CASSSTGQGAVIVTEAFF. CDR3 in DNA: TGTGCCAGCAGCTCAACGGGACAGGGGGCGGTGATTGTCACTGAAGCTTTCTTT.

The V call is TRBV27, the J call TRBJ2-7; TRBD1 is a possible D gene (6 bases). The V and J ends lost 3 bases and 2 bases respectively, with 20 bases between them. This CDR3 has 17 amino acids. Germline V CDR1 and CDR2: MNHEY, SMNVEV (reference sequence). This chain's CDR3 is CASSFSRGQFGTYEQYF. CDR3 sequence (DNA): TGTGCCAGCAGTTTCTCCCGCGGACAGTTCGGAACCTACGAGCAGTACTTC.

The rearrangement links TRBV10-3 to TRBJ1-5; no firm D call. Per germline, CDR1 ENHRY and CDR2 SYGVKD. The V gene lost 6 bases and the J gene lost 5 bases, with 8 bases spanning the gap. This CDR3 contains 12 residues. In nucleotides, the CDR3 is TGTGCCATCAGGAGCCCTGATCAGCCCCAGCATTTT. This gives the protein CAIRSPDQPQHF.

The J gene is TRBJ2-1, the V gene TRBV9; a possible D gene is TRBD1 (6 bases). The germline V and J ends were trimmed by 4 bases and 2 bases, with 13 bases remaining between them. The CDR3 has 15 amino acids. In germline, CDR1 is SGDLS, CDR2 YYNGEE. The CDR3 nucleotides read TGTGCCAGCAGCTTCGAGGGGGACCCCTACAATGAGCAGTTCTTC. Residues: CASSFEGDPYNEQFF.

The chain carries TRBV19 and TRBJ2-5, with D perhaps TRBD1 (6 bases). The last part of the DNA fits TRBJ2-7 better; the J call may be wrong. The CDR3 has 12 amino acids. In germline, CDR1 is LNHDA, CDR2 SQIVND (reference sequence). The CDR3 nucleotides read TGTGCCAGTAGCGGGGACAACTACGAGCAGTACTTC. It encodes CASSGDNYEQYF.

The chain couples TRBV10-2 to TRBJ2-7; 10 positions match TRBD1. This CDR3 has 14 residues. Per germline, CDR1 WSHSY and CDR2 SAAADI. J gave up 10 bases and V 4 bases, and 10 bases lay outside the gene matches. The CDR3 nucleotides read TGCGCCAGCAGTGGACAGGGGGCGAATCTGGAACAGTACTTC. Translation gives CASSGQGANLEQYF.

The V call is TRBV7-8, the J call TRBJ2-7; 12 bases align to TRBD2. Germline V gene sequence: CDR1 SGHVS, CDR2 FQNEAQ. The J segment lost 7 bases and the V segment lost 2 bases, leaving 9 bases of the junction unmatched. This CDR3 is built from 16 residues. This CDR3 reads CASSLKYRLAGEEQYF. The DNA of the CDR3 is TGTGCCAGCAGCTTAAAATACAGACTAGCGGGAGAAGAGCAGTACTTC.

The rearrangement uses TRBV28 and TRBJ1-1, with 9 nucleotides matching TRBD1. CDR3 length: 15 residues. Germline values: CDR1 MDHEN, CDR2 SYDVKM. With V trimmed by 7 bases and J by 2 bases, 8 bases remained unmatched. CDR3 loop: CASTTGGVGNTEAFF. For the CDR3, the DNA is TGTGCCAGCACCACAGGGGGCGTGGGAAACACTGAAGCTTTCTTT.

The chain joins TRBV2 to TRBJ1-4, with TRBD1 identical over 9 bases. Germline CDR1 SNHLY, CDR2 FYNNEI. V shed 8 bases, J shed 10 bases, and the junction held 8 bases outside the gene matches. The CDR3 contains 13 residues. The CDR3 DNA is TGTGCCAGCCGTGGACAGGGGCTGGGAAAACTGTTTTTT. It specifies CASRGQGLGKLFF.

The chain uses TRBV5-1 and TRBJ2-5; 7 bases match TRBD2. The CDR3 sequence is 16 residues long. V shed 10 bases, J shed 2 bases, and the junction held 17 bases outside the gene matches. Germline CDR1 is SGHRS and CDR2 is YFSETQ. DNA for the CDR3: TGCGCCGGGCGAACCACCCCAACTAGCGCGCAAGAGACCCAGTACTTC. Translating gives CAGRTTPTSAQETQYF.

The genes are TRBV7-9 and TRBJ1-4, with TRBD1 matching 9 bases. V lost 5 bases and J lost 6; bases outside the gene matches: 7. This CDR3 is built from 15 residues. Germline loops: CDR1 SEHNR, CDR2 FQNEAQ (reference sequence). The CDR3 nucleotides are TGTGCCAGCAGCGTCGGCCGGGACAGGGATGAAAAACTGTTTTTT. Translation: CASSVGRDRDEKLFF.

This rearrangement joins TRBV27 to TRBJ2-7, with 9 bases aligning to TRBD1. V shed 5 bases and J 4 bases; nucleotides not matched to a gene: 9. The CDR3 extends over 15 amino acids. CDR1 and CDR2 from the germline V gene are MNHEY and SMNVEV (reference sequence). CDR3 region: CASSPGTGISYEQYF. The CDR3 DNA is TGTGCCAGCAGTCCCGGGACAGGGATTAGTTACGAGCAGTACTTC.